These T cell receptor beta chains were read from a single sample in a study of T cells in localized non-small cell lung cancer. TCRdb's table, derived via immunoSEQ multiplex PCR, lists solely in-frame clones and lacks some. The sample lists 20,000 to 25,000 clones, 88% occurring once. The input for sequencing was PBMCs, taken before any cancer treatment. These receptors originate from a man aged 40 to 69 with stage II squamous cell lung carcinoma. CDR3s include the opening cysteine and the closing phenylalanine or tryptophan. A D gene is named only where the DNA matches it firmly. Size is omitted from some rows. Given values are once, few, many or a class for expanded clones.

j_gene	d_gene	v_gene	abundance	CDR3aa	CDR3nt
TRBJ2-7	NA	TRBV15	NA	CATSRAHYEQYF	TGTGCCACCAGCAGAGCCCATTACGAGCAGTACTTC
TRBJ1-1	NA	TRBV6-6	NA	CALGGHGGTEAFF	TGTGCCTTGGGGGGCCACGGGGGAACTGAAGCTTTCTTT
TRBJ1-4	TRBD1	TRBV27	NA	CASKTDRGNEKLFF	TGTGCCAGCAAGACGGACAGGGGTAATGAAAAACTGTTTTTT
TRBJ2-7	TRBD1	TRBV2	NA	CASKNRGEYEQYF	TGTGCCAGCAAGAACAGGGGCGAATACGAGCAGTACTTC
TRBJ1-6	NA	TRBV19	NA	CASSMANSPLHF	TGTGCCAGTAGTATGGCCAATTCACCCCTCCACTTT
TRBJ2-2	NA	TRBV6-5	NA	CASRPRQQMGELFF	TGTGCCAGCAGACCTCGGCAGCAAATGGGGGAGCTGTTTTTT
TRBJ1-4	TRBD1	TRBV7-2	NA	CASSFWDREILGEKLFF	TGTGCCAGCAGCTTTTGGGACAGGGAAATTCTGGGTGAAAAACTGTTTTTT
TRBJ2-5	TRBD2	TRBV7-9	NA	CASSLASGTSGTQYF	TGTGCCAGCAGCTTAGCCTCCGGGACTAGCGGGACCCAGTACTTC
TRBJ2-3	TRBD2	TRBV6-1	once	CASSEARGSGKRADTQYF	TGTGCCAGCAGTGAAGCGCGTGGTAGCGGGAAACGTGCAGATACGCAGTATTTT
TRBJ2-1	TRBD2	TRBV5-1	once	CASSSFAGAGGNEQFF	TGCGCCAGCAGCTCCTTTGCAGGGGCGGGGGGCAATGAGCAGTTCTTC
TRBJ2-7	NA	TRBV27	NA	CASSFGQSYEQYF	TGTGCCAGCAGTTTTGGACAGTCCTACGAGCAGTACTTC
TRBJ2-7	TRBD2	TRBV7-2	NA	CASSRREGGQYF	TGTGCCAGCAGCCGAAGGGAGGGAGGGCAGTACTTC
TRBJ1-2	NA	TRBV5-1	once	CASRGLSRGGYGYTF	TGCGCCAGCAGGGGGTTATCGAGGGGAGGCTATGGCTACACCTTC
TRBJ2-3	NA	TRBV5-1	once	CASSSASYTDTQYF	TGCGCCAGCAGCTCGGCTAGCTACACAGATACGCAGTATTTT
TRBJ1-2	TRBD1	TRBV6-6	once	CASSRIGQGMGGYTF	TGTGCCAGCAGTCGAATAGGACAGGGGATGGGTGGCTACACCTTC
TRBJ2-7	NA	TRBV2	once	CASIVLEVDEQYF	TGTGCCAGTATAGTACTAGAAGTCGACGAGCAGTACTTC
TRBJ2-2	TRBD1	TRBV9	NA	CASSVNSQGQRNTGELFF	TGTGCCAGCAGCGTAAATTCGCAGGGACAGAGGAACACCGGGGAGCTGTTTTTT
TRBJ2-7	TRBD1	TRBV29-1	NA	CSVRGGQGYEQYF	TGCAGCGTTCGAGGGGGCCAGGGCTACGAGCAGTACTTC
TRBJ1-2	TRBD1	TRBV5-1	NA	CASTQPGQGGTNYGYTF	TGCGCCAGCACTCAACCGGGACAGGGTGGTACTAACTATGGCTACACCTTC
TRBJ2-5	NA	TRBV27	NA	CASSLSGAGLIQYF	TGTGCCAGCAGTTTATCAGGAGCCGGACTTATTCAGTACTTC
TRBJ2-6	NA	TRBV7-6	NA	CASSPESGANVLTF	TGTGCCAGCAGCCCAGAATCTGGGGCCAACGTCCTGACTTTC
TRBJ2-1	TRBD2	TRBV27	NA	CASSLQPVSGSYNEQFF	TGTGCCAGCAGTTTACAACCGGTGAGCGGGAGCTACAATGAGCAGTTCTTC
TRBJ1-4	TRBD1	TRBV6-7	NA	CASRETGTGGEKLFF	TGTGCCAGCAGGGAGACAGGGACAGGGGGCGAAAAACTGTTTTTT
TRBJ2-3	NA	TRBV13	NA	CASSSKLDGAGALRAQYF	TGTGCCAGCAGCTCCAAGCTGGATGGGGCGGGGGCCCTGAGGGCGCAGTATTTT
TRBJ1-1	NA	TRBV6-6	NA	CASSYSFYLGTEAFF	TGTGCCAGCAGTTACTCTTTCTACCTGGGCACTGAAGCTTTCTTT
TRBJ2-5	TRBD1	TRBV6-6	NA	CASTLFWGQGTETQYF	TGTGCCAGCACCCTCTTCTGGGGACAGGGCACAGAGACCCAGTACTTC
TRBJ2-1	NA	TRBV4-1	NA	CASSPRLGTGTVKRFF	TGCGCCAGCAGCCCCCGTTTGGGGACTGGAACGGTAAAGCGGTTCTTC
TRBJ2-5	TRBD2	TRBV7-2	NA	CASSLRRLAGGSRAQYF	TGTGCCAGCAGCTTACGTAGACTAGCGGGAGGCTCGAGGGCCCAGTACTTC
TRBJ2-7	NA	TRBV5-1	NA	CASSLEGPLAGNSYEQYF	TGCGCCAGCAGCTTGGAGGGGCCCCTGGCGGGAAACTCCTACGAGCAGTACTTC
TRBJ2-1	TRBD1	TRBV7-2	NA	CASSALQGGEQFF	TGTGCCAGCAGCGCCCTACAGGGGGGTGAGCAGTTCTTC
TRBJ1-2	NA	TRBV11-2	NA	CASSPTGYYGYTF	TGTGCCAGCAGCCCTACAGGGTACTATGGCTACACCTTC
TRBJ2-1	TRBD1	TRBV5-5	few	CASSSTGYYNEQFF	TGTGCCAGCAGCTCGACAGGGTACTACAATGAGCAGTTCTTC
TRBJ2-1	NA	TRBV6-4	NA	CASSDSLAVSSYNEQFF	TGTGCCAGCAGTGACTCTTTGGCAGTAAGCTCCTACAATGAGCAGTTCTTC
TRBJ2-1	TRBD2	TRBV4-2	once	CASSQGLAGSGEQFF	TGTGCCAGCAGCCAAGGACTAGCGGGGTCGGGTGAGCAGTTCTTC
TRBJ2-1	TRBD2	TRBV28	NA	CASTRTSGYNEQFF	TGTGCCAGCACCCGGACTAGCGGTTACAATGAGCAGTTCTTC
TRBJ2-7	TRBD1	TRBV7-9	NA	CASSLGGLREQYF	TGTGCCAGTTCATTAGGGGGCCTACGGGAGCAGTACTTC
TRBJ1-1	NA	TRBV7-2	NA	CASSLSGRRGEAFF	TGTGCCAGCAGCTTATCGGGACGGAGGGGGGAGGCTTTCTTT
TRBJ2-5	NA	TRBV7-9	NA	CASSLAGRDQETQYF	TGTGCCAGCAGCTTAGCTGGGCGGGACCAAGAGACCCAGTACTTC
TRBJ2-2	NA	TRBV27	NA	CASSLMGVGTGELFF	TGTGCCAGCAGTTTAATGGGGGTGGGCACCGGGGAGCTGTTTTTT
TRBJ1-1	NA	TRBV5-1	NA	CASSLESNYLGRRTEAFF	TGCGCCAGCAGCTTGGAAAGTAATTATCTTGGGCGGAGGACTGAAGCTTTCTTT
TRBJ1-1	NA	TRBV10-1	NA	CASSPSWDTEAFF	TGCGCCAGCAGTCCCTCTTGGGACACTGAAGCTTTCTTT
TRBJ1-1	NA	TRBV10-3	NA	CAISGRGGNTEAFF	TGTGCCATCAGTGGGCGGGGGGGCAACACTGAAGCTTTCTTT
TRBJ1-2	TRBD1	TRBV5-4	NA	CASSTPGQGTNGYTF	TGTGCCAGCAGCACCCCGGGACAGGGGACCAATGGCTACACCTTC
TRBJ1-3	TRBD1	TRBV28	NA	CASSSPGQGNTIYF	TGTGCCAGCAGTTCCCCGGGACAGGGAAACACCATATATTTT
TRBJ1-2	NA	TRBV5-1	NA	CASSFTGQTFYGYTF	TGCGCCAGCAGCTTTACTGGGCAGACCTTCTATGGCTACACCTTC
TRBJ2-1	NA	TRBV7-7	NA	CASSLSDGLDLFF	TGTGCTAGCAGCTTGAGTGATGGGTTAGATCTGTTCTTC
TRBJ1-5	NA	TRBV21-1	NA	CASSPEGTGYDGDQPQHF	TGTGCCAGCAGCCCCGAGGGGACAGGATACGACGGGGATCAGCCCCAGCATTTT
TRBJ1-2	NA	TRBV5-4	NA	CASTLVGVPYYGYTF	TGTGCCAGCACCCTGGTAGGAGTGCCTTACTATGGCTACACCTTC
TRBJ2-2	TRBD1	TRBV2	NA	CASSPGQGAGTGELFF	TGTGCCAGCAGCCCTGGACAGGGGGCGGGGACCGGGGAGCTGTTTTTT
TRBJ1-2	NA	TRBV10-2	NA	CASSVGGNYGYTF	TGCGCCAGCAGTGTGGGCGGAAACTATGGCTACACCTTC
TRBJ2-5	NA	TRBV11-3	NA	CASSLDGGETQYF	TGTGCCAGCAGCTTAGATGGGGGAGAGACCCAGTACTTC
TRBJ2-3	NA	TRBV27	NA	CASSLWWRVERRNTQYF	TGTGCCAGCAGTTTATGGTGGCGGGTCGAGCGAAGGAATACGCAGTATTTT
TRBJ2-3	TRBD2	TRBV4-3	NA	CASSQVFLAGDISTDTQYF	TGCGCCAGCAGCCAAGTCTTTCTAGCGGGGGATATAAGCACAGATACGCAGTATTTT
TRBJ2-1	NA	TRBV7-6	NA	CASSLFLADEQFF	TGTGCCAGCAGCTTATTTTTGGCCGATGAGCAGTTCTTC